A single sample gave rise to the 6 T cell receptor beta chains below, sequenced in a study of Ad26.COV2.S vaccination and SARS-CoV-2 variants. Assay: immunoSEQ multiplex PCR; the TCRdb copy retains only in-frame clones and omits some. The sample lists some 520,000 clones; around 88% were seen once. Treatment indicated: around 19 received Ad26.COV2.S at low or high dose, single or two shots; roughly 5 received placebo; per-sample allocation not given. Day 63 after the first injection of vaccine or placebo was the sampling time. Here the sequenced sample was peripheral blood, taken in a trial of Ad26.COV2.S vaccine versus placebo. The receptors stem from a person between 18 and 65 years old who received the Ad26.COV2.S COVID-19 vaccine or a placebo.

V gene TRBV7-8 combines with J gene TRBJ2-2, with 14 positions matching TRBD2. The V segment lost 5 bases and the J segment 7 bases; nucleotides outside the gene matches: 9. Germline V gene sequence: CDR1 SGHVS, CDR2 FQNEAQ. The CDR3 length is 17 residues. The CDR3 region is CASSRRTSGRSVGELFF. CDR3 in DNA: TGTGCCAGCAGCCGACGGACTAGCGGGAGGTCGGTCGGGGAGCTGTTTTTT.

V gene TRBV14 combines with J gene TRBJ2-5, with 7 bases fitting TRBD2. The J segment lost 3 bases and the V segment lost 4 bases, leaving 17 bases of the junction unmatched. Germline loops: CDR1 SGHDN, CDR2 FVKESK. The CDR3 consists of 18 residues. The CDR3 is CASSLSPGGIGYEETQYF. The DNA for the CDR3 is TGTGCCAGCAGCCTCTCTCCGGGAGGAATCGGGTACGAAGAGACCCAGTACTTC.

This chain connects TRBV5-1 to TRBJ2-6; 7 bases are a match to TRBD1. Germline CDR1 SGHRS, CDR2 YFSETQ. This CDR3 comprises 19 residues. V lost 4 bases to trimming and J lost 0 bases; unmatched junction nucleotides: 13. CDR3 nucleotide sequence: TGCGCCAGCAGCCAGCTCCCTGACAGGGTAAACTCTGGGGCCAACGTCCTGACTTTC. Translated: CASSQLPDRVNSGANVLTF.

The V and J genes are TRBV10-3 and TRBJ1-1; TRBD1 agrees at 9 bases. The V segment lost 4 bases and the J segment 3 bases; nucleotides outside the gene matches: 9. There are 16 residues in the CDR3. Germline values: CDR1 ENHRY, CDR2 SYGVKD. The CDR3 region is CAISARDRELDTEAFF. DNA of the CDR3: TGTGCCATCAGTGCGAGGGACAGGGAATTGGACACTGAAGCTTTCTTT.

V is TRBV27 and J is TRBJ1-5; unclear D gene. Trimming took off 5 bases at V and 0 bases at J, with 14 bases between the two ends. Germline V gives CDR1 MNHEY, CDR2 SMNVEV (reference sequence). CDR3 length: 16 residues. The CDR3 bases are TGTGCCAGCAGTCCATCCGGTGGCGTTAGCAATCAGCCCCAGCATTTT. Protein sequence: CASSPSGGVSNQPQHF.

The gene calls are TRBV6-2 or TRBV6-3 and TRBJ1-1, with TRBD1 matching 8 bases. V shed 1 base and J 6 bases; nucleotides not matched to a gene: 10. Per the germline V gene, CDR1 is MNHEY and CDR2 is SVGEGT. This CDR3 contains 16 residues. The CDR3 loop reads CASSYFSGQGLAEAFF. CDR3 nucleotide sequence: TGTGCCAGCAGTTACTTTTCCGGACAGGGTCTGGCTGAAGCTTTCTTT.